Shown below are 7 T cell receptor beta chains from a single sample sequenced in a study of spatial heterogeneity in lung cancer. Regarding the study as a whole: It was found that expanded intratumoral alpha and beta TCR counts tracked tumor mutation counts.

As for time point: sample taken at primary tumor resection. TCRdb passed the 5' RACE reads through MiXCR, listing each CDR3 protein once. The sample carries roughly 17,000 distinct CDR3 sequences, 8.5% to 10% recorded once. Antigens of these TCRs are unknown. Sequences were derived from lung tumor tissue, sampled at surgery. The receptors come from a female donor with early-stage non-small cell lung cancer.

As regards this clonotype: Since it is a stray read in a library aimed at alpha chains, this beta chain has a size that is not meaningful. This rearrangement joins TRBV20-1 to TRBJ2-4; D gene uncertain. The CDR3 contains 17 residues. Germline V gene sequence: CDR1 DFQATT, CDR2 SNEGSKA (reference sequence). The ends were cut back, 4 bases at V and 0 bases at J, with 19 bases in the middle. The CDR3 sequence is CSATPLGSSLAKNIQYF. In nucleotides, the CDR3 is TGCAGTGCTACTCCCCTGGGCTCCTCGCTAGCCAAAAACATTCAGTACTTC.

Only a few counts were recorded for this clonotype. This beta chain appears as a stray read in a library generated for alpha chains; its size is not informative. The DNA of the CDR3 is TGCAGCGGAGGGGCCCGGGAGACCCAGTACTTC. Its translation is CSGGARETQYF. The chain recombines TRBV29-1 with TRBJ2-5; D may correspond to TRBD1 or TRBD2 (5 bases each). The ends were cut back, 7 bases at V and 5 bases at J, with 11 bases in the middle. The CDR3 length is 11 residues. Germline CDR1 and CDR2: SQVTM and ANQGSEA.

In the case of this clonotype: The junction does not match germline at one end; this may be a read error. This beta chain came through as a stray read in a library set up for alpha chains, and its size says little. The chain combines TRBV11-2 with TRBJ2-3; D not resolved. Germline assignment: CDR1 SGHAT and CDR2 FQNNGV. This CDR3 spans 18 amino acids. CDR3 in amino acids: CVSSPSPRLSEGTDTQYF. Written as DNA, the CDR3 is TGTGTCAGCAGCCCGAGCCCTCGCCTATCCGAGGGCACAGATACGCAGTATTTT.

Turning to this clonotype: This beta chain is off target for a library built for alpha chains, so its abundance means little. V and J are TRBV6-1 and TRBJ2-2; D might be TRBD1 or TRBD2, each matching 5 bases. CDR3 length: 15 amino acids. CDR1 MNHNS and CDR2 SASEGT come from the germline V gene. The germline V and J ends were trimmed by 2 bases and 4 bases, with 11 bases remaining between them. CDR3 in amino acids: CASSEQGVITGELFF. CDR3 bases: TGTGCCAGCAGTGAACAGGGAGTTATCACCGGGGAGCTGTTTTTT.

This clonotype was seen a few times. This beta chain represents an off-target read in a library built for alpha chains; its size is of limited meaning. The V and J genes are TRBV5-1 and TRBJ2-7; TRBD1 aligns across 7 bases. The CDR3 is 17 residues long. Germline lookup yields CDR1 SGHRS and CDR2 YFSETQ. With V trimmed by 0 bases and J by 1 base, 10 bases remained unmatched. CDR3: CASSLAHRRGLSYEQYF. The CDR3 DNA follows: TGCGCCAGCAGCTTGGCCCACCGAAGGGGGCTTTCCTACGAGCAGTACTTC.

To note about this clonotype: Found in a library prepared for alpha chains, this beta chain is an off-target read, and its abundance has little meaning. The chain uses TRBV20-1 and TRBJ2-3, with 10 bases aligning to TRBD2. V gave up 1 base and J gave up 5 bases; unmatched junction bases: 9. Germline CDR1 and CDR2: DFQATT and SNEGSKA (reference sequence). CDR3 length: 16 amino acids. This chain's CDR3 is CSARGPAGGSGDTQYF. The CDR3 nucleotides read TGCAGTGCTAGAGGACCAGCGGGGGGGAGTGGAGATACGCAGTATTTT.

The count of this clonotype is one. This beta chain slipped into a library made for alpha chains as a stray read, so its size is not meaningful. The rearrangement links TRBV5-6 to TRBJ2-1; 7 bases match TRBD1. Germline V lookup: CDR1 SGHDT, CDR2 YYEEEE. This CDR3 region has 17 residues. The ends lost 4 bases at V and 5 bases at J; junction bases unmatched: 15. The CDR3 reads CASSIRTGVTQNNEQFF. The CDR3 DNA reads as TGTGCCAGCAGCATACGCACAGGGGTTACGCAAAACAATGAGCAGTTCTTC.